These 23 T cell receptor beta chains originate from one sample sequenced in a study of read filtering for tumor transcriptome and immune sequencing. From 350 to 500 ng of RNA, a library with molecular barcoded alpha/delta and beta/gamma adaptors was made. One entry per CDR3 protein, called by TCRdb with MiXCR from the reads. The table lists roughly 60,000 distinct CDR3 sequences, less than 25% of them singletons. The material sequenced was a population of CD138-negative cells sorted from bone marrow. The receptors derive from a donor at least 40 years old with multiple myeloma.

With respect to this clonotype: Just one base apart from a much larger clone, this may be a read error. This CDR3 reads CASSLVKSLTDTQYF. The CDR3 region has the DNA TGTGCCAGCAGCTTAGTGAAGAGCTTGACAGATACGCAGTATTTT. The chain joins TRBV7-2 to TRBJ2-3, with D unclear. The CDR3 has 15 amino acids. Trimming cost V 1 base and J 3 bases, with 11 bases left between them. CDR1 SGHTA and CDR2 FQGNSA come from the germline V gene. Full variable domain (rest looked up from reference TRBV7-2 and TRBJ2-3): GAGVSQSPSNKVTEKGKDVELRCDPISGHTALYWYRQSLGQGLEFLIYFQGNSAPDKSGLPSDRFSAERTGGSVSTLTIQRTQQEDSAVYLCASSLVKSLTDTQYFGPGTRLTVL.

In its sample, this clonotype was seen many times. The rearrangement uses TRBV12-3 or TRBV12-4 and TRBJ2-3; 15 bases line up with TRBD2. The junction had 3 bases not matched to a gene; V was cut back by 1 base and J by 4 bases. The CDR3 spans 17 residues. CDR3 bases: TGTGCCAGCAGTTTAGGGGGACTAGCGGGAGGACCAGATACGCAGTATTTT. Amino acids: CASSLGGLAGGPDTQYF.

This clonotype was found many times. This rearrangement joins TRBV29-1 to TRBJ2-1, with D perhaps matching TRBD1 (6 bases). CDR3 length: 12 residues. V lost 6 bases and J lost 7, with 13 bases in between. Per germline, CDR1 SQVTM and CDR2 ANQGSEA. For the CDR3, the DNA is TGCAGCGTGACTGACAGGCCTAATGAGCAGTTCTTC. It is translated as CSVTDRPNEQFF.

This clonotype was seen many times. The CDR3 DNA reads as TGTGCCAGCAGTATCGGGGGCAAAACTGAAGCTTTCTTT. Its protein product is CASSIGGKTEAFF. J is TRBJ1-1 and V is TRBV12-3 or TRBV12-4; possibly TRBD1 for D (6 bases). This CDR3 is built from 13 residues. V was shortened by 5 bases and J by 5 bases, with 12 bases between the two germline ends.

The chain recombines TRBV6-1 with TRBJ2-7; D is ambiguous. CDR3 length: 12 residues. From germline, CDR1 is MNHNS and CDR2 SASEGT. Trimming cost V 2 bases and J 9 bases, with 11 bases left between them. As DNA, the CDR3 is TGTGCCAGCAGTGAAAATCAGATAGGGCAGTACTTC. It is translated as CASSENQIGQYF.

In regard to this clonotype: Being one base from a much bigger clone, this may be a read error. The chain is built from TRBV20-1 and TRBJ2-3; D possibly matches TRBD1 or TRBD2 (6 bases each). Germline lookup yields CDR1 DFQATT and CDR2 SNEGSKA (reference sequence). Trimming cost V 0 bases and J 4 bases, with 26 bases left between them. The CDR3 length is 19 residues. DNA for the CDR3: TGCAGTGCTAGAGATTTTCGGGGGCGCGAAGGGTTCAGGCCAGATACGCAGTATTTT. Protein sequence: CSARDFRGREGFRPDTQYF.

This clonotype was counted ten times or more. The V gene is TRBV12-3 or TRBV12-4, the J gene TRBJ2-7; TRBD1 matches 9 bases. This CDR3 is 13 amino acids long. Germline trimming cut 6 bases from V and 5 bases from J; bases unmatched to any gene: 5. CDR3 loop: CASRGQGTHEQYF. CDR3 nucleotide sequence: TGTGCCAGCAGGGGACAGGGCACACACGAGCAGTACTTC.

As concerns this clonotype: Being one base from a much bigger clone, this may be a read error. CDR3: CASGKIQGRVTEAFF. The CDR3 DNA reads as TGCGCCAGCGGAAAGATACAGGGTCGAGTTACTGAAGCTTTCTTT. The chain uses TRBV10-2 and TRBJ1-1; D is possibly TRBD1 (6 bases). With 8 bases removed from V and 5 bases from J, the gap between germline ends came to 21 bases. The CDR3 is 15 amino acids. From germline, CDR1 is WSHSY and CDR2 SAAADI.

Remarks on this clonotype: Possible read error: a much larger clone is one base away. The chain links TRBV20-1 to TRBJ2-7; a possible D gene is TRBD2 (6 bases). Trimming shortened V by 1 base and J by 5 bases, and 15 bases separated the two germline ends. The CDR3 loop spans 14 amino acids. Germline V gives CDR1 DFQATT, CDR2 SNEGSKA (reference sequence). This CDR3 reads CSARGATWGDEQYF. In nucleotides, the CDR3 is TGCAGTGCTAGAGGAGCAACTTGGGGGGACGAGCAGTACTTC.

This clonotype was found a few times. The chain recombines TRBV7-2 with TRBJ1-5, with D possibly being TRBD1 (6 bases). The CDR3 covers 13 residues. Germline CDR1 and CDR2: SGHTA and FQGNSA. V shed 3 bases and J shed 5 bases, with 8 bases lying between them. The CDR3 protein is CASSLSGDQPQHF. The CDR3 region has the DNA TGTGCCAGCAGCTTGTCAGGGGATCAGCCCCAGCATTTT. The full variable domain, rest sourced from reference TRBV7-2 and TRBJ1-5, is GAGVSQSPSNKVTEKGKDVELRCDPISGHTALYWYRQSLGQGLEFLIYFQGNSAPDKSGLPSDRFSAERTGGSVSTLTIQRTQQEDSAVYLCASSLSGDQPQHFGDGTRLSIL.

The rearrangement joins TRBV15 to TRBJ2-4, with D uncertain. The germline V gene encodes CDR1 LNHNV and CDR2 YYDKDF (reference sequence). Trimming removed 4 bases from V and 6 bases from J, with 25 bases in between. This CDR3 comprises 18 residues. This chain's CDR3 is CATSIHLMDVPERNIQYF. The CDR3 coding sequence is TGTGCCACCAGCATACACCTTATGGACGTACCAGAAAGAAACATTCAGTACTTC. Using reference TRBV15 and TRBJ2-4 for the parts outside the CDR3, the full variable domain is DAMVIQNPRYQVTQFGKPVTLSCSQTLNHNVMYWYQQKSSQAPKLLFHYYDKDFNNEADTPDNFQSRRPNTSFCFLDIRSPGLGDTAMYLCATSIHLMDVPERNIQYFGAGTRLSVL.

V and J are TRBV29-1 and TRBJ1-1; D is unclear. The germline V gene encodes CDR1 SQVTM and CDR2 ANQGSEA. The CDR3 has 10 residues. Trimming left V 7 bases short and J 5 bases short, with 8 bases between. The CDR3 reads CSARDTEAFF. The CDR3 DNA follows: TGCAGCGCAAGGGATACTGAAGCTTTCTTT.

The V call is TRBV7-8, the J call TRBJ2-1, with 8 bases that match TRBD2. J gave up 0 bases and V 2 bases, and 12 bases lay outside the gene matches. Germline V gene data show CDR1 as SGHVS and CDR2 as FQNEAQ. The CDR3 has 19 amino acids. CDR3 amino acids: CASSLRGGLGHLSYNEQFF. The CDR3, as DNA: TGTGCCAGCAGCTTACGCGGGGGGTTAGGACATCTCTCCTACAATGAGCAGTTCTTC. Full variable domain (remainder filled in from reference TRBV7-8 and TRBJ2-1): GAGVSQSPRYKVAKRGQDVALRCDPISGHVSLFWYQQALGQGPEFLTYFQNEAQLDKSGLPSDRFFAERPEGSVSTLKIQRTQQEDSAVYLCASSLRGGLGHLSYNEQFFGPGTRLTVL.

This clonotype was seen repeatedly, ten times or more. This sequence joins TRBV20-1 and TRBJ2-2; D not certain. V shed 0 bases and J shed 6 bases, with 11 bases lying between them. The length of the CDR3 is 14 residues. CDR1 is DFQATT and CDR2 is SNEGSKA in the germline V gene (reference sequence). CDR3 bases: TGCAGTGCTAGAGACCCGGGTCTTCCCGGGGAGCTGTTTTTT. This sequence encodes CSARDPGLPGELFF.

The chain uses TRBV27 and TRBJ1-2, with D possibly matching TRBD1 (5 bases). CDR1 MNHEY and CDR2 SMNVEV come from the germline V gene (reference sequence). V was cut by 6 bases and J by 8 bases, with 19 bases left in between. The length of the CDR3 is 14 residues. The CDR3 reads CASRSEGSLLGYTF. CDR3 DNA sequence: TGTGCCAGCAGATCGGAGGGGAGCCTTCTGGGCTACACCTTC.

This clonotype was found many times. J is TRBJ2-3 and V is TRBV5-4; D possibly corresponds to TRBD2 (5 bases). Germline V gene data show CDR1 as SGHNT and CDR2 as YYREEE (reference sequence). The CDR3 extends over 16 amino acids. With 0 bases removed from V and 4 bases from J, the gap between germline ends came to 15 bases. The CDR3 DNA reads as TGTGCCAGCAGCTTGGCCGTGAGGGCTGCAGCAGATACGCAGTATTTT. This sequence encodes CASSLAVRAAADTQYF.

This clonotype was seen a handful of times. A much larger clonotype is one base distant, so this may be a read error. It is likely a read error, because the conserved phenylalanine at the end of the CDR3 is missing. The chain links TRBV12-3 or TRBV12-4 to TRBJ2-1; possibly TRBD2 for D (6 bases). V was trimmed by 5 bases and J by 9 bases, leaving 20 bases between them. The CDR3 covers 15 residues. The CDR3 DNA is TGTGCCAGCAGTATTTACGGTGGCGGGATGGGTGAGCAGTTCCTC. Its protein product is CASSIYGGGMGEQFL.

To note about this clonotype: At one end, the junction sequence differs from germline, possibly due to a read error. CDR3 residues: CTSSPKADETQYF. DNA for the CDR3: TGTACCAGCAGCCCTAAAGCGGATGAGACCCAGTACTTC. The chain combines TRBV6-4 with TRBJ2-5, with D perhaps matching TRBD2 (5 bases). Germline assignment: CDR1 MRHNA and CDR2 SNTAGT. The CDR3 consists of 13 residues.

This clonotype is a singleton in its sample. The CDR3 bases are TGTGCCAGCAGCCAGGAGGGTGCTGGAAACACCATATATTTT. It specifies CASSQEGAGNTIYF. The chain couples TRBV3-1 to TRBJ1-3; no definite D call. The CDR3 spans 14 residues. Looked up from germline, CDR1 is LGHDT and CDR2 is YNNKEL (reference sequence). With 3 bases removed from V and 2 bases from J, the gap between germline ends came to 8 bases.

The sample holds a few counts of this clonotype. The chain recombines TRBV4-1 with TRBJ1-1; D gene uncertain. V was trimmed by 3 bases and J by 1 base, leaving 6 bases between them. This CDR3 region has 13 residues. Germline loops: CDR1 MGHRA, CDR2 YSYEKL. In nucleotides, the CDR3 is TGCGCCAGCAGCCAGGGTGCGAACACTGAAGCTTTCTTT. Encoded protein: CASSQGANTEAFF.

This clonotype was seen a few times. This may be a read error: a much more frequent sequence differs by one nucleotide. Without the conserved terminal phenylalanine or tryptophan, this CDR3 likely stems from a read error. The CDR3 region has the DNA TGCGCCAGCAGCCAAGATCGGGAACAAAACGTCAGAGAAAAACTGTTTCTT. Translating gives CASSQDREQNVREKLFL. This sequence joins TRBV4-1 and TRBJ1-4, with D unclear. The CDR3 loop spans 17 amino acids. Trimming took 0 bases from V and 8 from J, leaving 19 bases between them. The V gene's germline CDR1 is MGHRA and CDR2 YSYEKL.

V is TRBV7-2 and J is TRBJ2-1, with D perhaps TRBD1 (5 bases). The CDR3 is 15 amino acids. V was trimmed by 2 bases and J by 4 bases, leaving 12 bases between them. Looked up from germline, CDR1 is SGHTA and CDR2 is FQGNSA. The CDR3 region is CASSLWGRMYNEQFF. CDR3 nucleotides: TGTGCCAGCAGCTTATGGGGCAGAATGTACAATGAGCAGTTCTTC.

This clonotype was detected ten times or more. The V call is TRBV7-9, the J call TRBJ2-7; perhaps TRBD2 as D (6 bases). V dropped 0 bases and J dropped 2 bases, with 11 bases sitting between them. In germline, CDR1 is SEHNR, CDR2 FQNEAQ (reference sequence). This CDR3 spans 15 amino acids. CDR3 in DNA: TGTGCCAGCAGCTTAGCTGGGGGGTCGACCTACGAGCAGTACTTC. Residues: CASSLAGGSTYEQYF.